This is a list of T cell receptor beta chains from one sample in a study of blood T cell repertoires in COVID-19. Measured with immunoSEQ multiplex PCR; TCRdb has only the in-frame clones, and not every one. The sample has over 80,000 clones, 75% to 85% seen once; the top ten hold 10% to 13%. What was sequenced was peripheral blood. Receptors originate from a woman aged 65 to 85 with acute or convalescent COVID-19. Both conserved end residues are trimmed from each CDR3.

V: TRBV5-1
J: TRBJ1-2
CDR3: ASSLAGLRGYT

V: TRBV29-1
J: TRBJ2-1
CDR3: SVEEPRGARDEQF

V: TRBV5-6
J: TRBJ2-1
CDR3: ASSLGGPSYNEQF

V: TRBV28
J: TRBJ2-7
CDR3: ASSLLAGDSGEQY

V: TRBV7-2
J: TRBJ1-2
CDR3: ASSLGRAYGYT

V: TRBV12-3/TRBV12-4
J: TRBJ2-7
CDR3: ASSLGQGYEQY

V: TRBV7-2
J: TRBJ1-2
CDR3: ASSLAQGRYGYT

V: TRBV7-2
J: TRBJ1-2
CDR3: ASSLMTESGYT

V: TRBV12-3/TRBV12-4
J: TRBJ2-3
CDR3: ASSLDFPQRQY

V: TRBV28
J: TRBJ1-1
CDR3: ASILTGTGGKAF

V: TRBV6-5
J: TRBJ1-2
CDR3: ASSYSTVLSNYGYT

V: TRBV28
J: TRBJ2-3
CDR3: ASSSGTSGRAGDTQY

V: TRBV28
J: TRBJ2-7
CDR3: ASSLLSYEQY

V: TRBV30
J: TRBJ2-7
CDR3: AWSIDRGEQY

V: TRBV21-1
J: TRBJ2-3
CDR3: ASSNLGERGGRTDTQY

V: TRBV7-8
J: TRBJ2-5
CDR3: ASSAWDNKKETQY

V: TRBV4-3
J: TRBJ1-2
CDR3: ASSQVGTGGNYGYT

V: TRBV11-3
J: TRBJ2-1
CDR3: ASSLGVNNEQF

V: TRBV2
J: TRBJ2-3
CDR3: ASSEANGGTSGRPTSTDTQY

V: TRBV21-1
J: TRBJ1-6
CDR3: ASSKAGRGNSPLH

V: TRBV19
J: TRBJ2-1
CDR3: ASSPSGRGSNEQF

V: TRBV4-2
J: TRBJ2-5
CDR3: ASSQQESRETQY

V: TRBV5-6
J: TRBJ1-1
CDR3: ASSVGTGLMNTEAF

V: TRBV19
J: TRBJ1-4
CDR3: ASSQIQSGEKLF

V: TRBV28
J: TRBJ2-5
CDR3: ASRRQGRETQY

V: TRBV7-6
J: TRBJ2-5
CDR3: ASSLVRSGAPGETQY

V: TRBV30
J: TRBJ1-2
CDR3: AWRIIYGYT

V: TRBV6-5
J: TRBJ2-2
CDR3: ASERGQGRGELF

V: TRBV6-2/TRBV6-3
J: TRBJ1-2
CDR3: ASSPRRGQGNYGYT

V: TRBV11-3
J: TRBJ2-2
CDR3: ASSPGKGLATTGELF

V: TRBV5-1
J: TRBJ2-2
CDR3: ASSSEKRYTGELF

V: TRBV21-1
J: TRBJ2-3
CDR3: ASSKKPGVSSTDTQY

V: TRBV6-2/TRBV6-3
J: TRBJ2-7
CDR3: ASSARDIAYEQY

V: TRBV6-5
J: TRBJ1-6
CDR3: ASSYTGGTSPLH

V: TRBV7-6
J: TRBJ2-2
CDR3: ASRLGTGRTGELF

V: TRBV3-1/TRBV3-2
J: TRBJ2-7
CDR3: ASSQGPPGQTYEQY

V: TRBV19
J: TRBJ1-5
CDR3: ASSITGDQPQH

V: TRBV7-8
J: TRBJ2-2
CDR3: ASSRTSTGHPGELF

V: TRBV6-1
J: TRBJ1-5
CDR3: ASSAQGSQPQH